This T cell receptor (beta chain) was captured in a study of blood T cell repertoires in COVID-19. As for the study in general: Resolution of symptoms, clearance, or two negative PCRs was present in recovered Cohort 3 donors. PBMCs, B-cell-depleted T cells, or T cells were the source of the cDNA or gDNA that made up the material.

In the original workflow: Nucleated cell counts were estimated from reference gene primer amplification. The protocol was immunoSEQ multiplex PCR, while the TCRdb copy is restricted to in-frame clones and leaves out a portion. D and trimming were read from the DNA, whereas the V and J calls and clone size are those reported in that table. The sample lists approximately 240,000 clones; around 85% were seen once. Losses at the gene ends were 11 bases for V and 3 bases for J; bases not matched to a gene: 7. CDR3 length equals 13 residues. CDR1 MNHEY and CDR2 SVGAGI come from the germline V gene. Living in 24 US areas, the participants were between 18 and 89 years of age.

V gene TRBV6-5 combines with J gene TRBJ1-3; 7 bases fit TRBD1. Sequenced: PBMCs or T cells enriched from blood (not recorded which). This clonotype was obtained from a woman aged 50 to 60 in a cohort exposed to, infected with or recovered from COVID-19 (not recorded which). This chain's CDR3 is CACGDSLGNTIYF. DNA of the CDR3: TGTGCCTGCGGGGACAGCCTTGGAAACACCATATATTTT.